Listed below are T cell receptor beta chains from one sample, sequenced in a study of identical twins. From the 5' RACE reads, TCRdb called clonotypes with MiXCR, one entry per CDR3 protein. The table has nearly 650,000 distinct CDR3 sequences, around 7.4% seen once. The sample was also linked to a second study, of yellow fever vaccine responses in identical twins.

Sequenced input: PBMCs. Receptor source: a woman in her late teens or twenties in good health. CDR3s include the opening cysteine and the closing phenylalanine or tryptophan. The order of the fields is V gene, D gene, J gene, clone size, CDR3 DNA, CDR3 protein. The D gene is left open where the match is weak. Some rows mark clone size as missing; the rest say once, few, many or name a class of expanded clone.

V: TRBV7-9
D: TRBD1
J: TRBJ1-1
size: many
DNA: TGTGCCAGCAGCGACACAGGGGGGAACACTGAAGCTTTCTTT
CDR3: CASSDTGGNTEAFF

V: TRBV29-1
D: TRBD1
J: TRBJ2-7
size: many
DNA: TGCAGCGTTGAAGCGGGACAGGAGAACTACGAGCAGTACTTC
CDR3: CSVEAGQENYEQYF

V: TRBV7-2
D: NA
J: TRBJ2-5
size: few
DNA: TGTGCCAGCAGCCCGCGGACGGGGGCGAGCGGGGAGACCCAGTACTTC
CDR3: CASSPRTGASGETQYF

V: TRBV29-1
D: NA
J: TRBJ2-3
size: NA
DNA: TGCAGCGGCGAGGGGACACCAGATACGCAGTATTTT
CDR3: CSGEGTPDTQYF

V: TRBV3-1
D: NA
J: TRBJ1-5
size: few
DNA: TGTGCCAGCAGCCAATTCGGCAACAGTGCCCAGCATTTT
CDR3: CASSQFGNSAQHF

V: TRBV20-1
D: NA
J: TRBJ2-3
size: few
DNA: TGCAGTGCTTCGAAGTCGGCAGATACGCAGTATTTT
CDR3: CSASKSADTQYF

V: TRBV3-1
D: NA
J: TRBJ2-1
size: many
DNA: TGTGCCAGCAGCCAAGGAGGGGCAGAGGACAATGAGCAGTTCTTC
CDR3: CASSQGGAEDNEQFF

V: TRBV12-3/TRBV12-4
D: TRBD1
J: TRBJ2-1
size: many
DNA: TGTGCCAGCAGCTCCGGGACAGCCTCTAATGAGCAGTTCTTC
CDR3: CASSSGTASNEQFF

V: TRBV4-1
D: TRBD2
J: TRBJ2-4
size: many
DNA: TGCGCCAGCAGCCTTCTCACCCCACTAGCGGGGGACCGAGTGGTTCAGTACTTC
CDR3: CASSLLTPLAGDRVVQYF

V: TRBV6-5
D: TRBD1
J: TRBJ1-1
size: NA
DNA: TGTGCCAGCGTTCACTACACAGGGGGCGTTACTGAAGCTTTCTTT
CDR3: CASVHYTGGVTEAFF

V: TRBV2
D: TRBD1
J: TRBJ1-2
size: few
DNA: TGTGCCAGCAGGTCATACAGGGGGCCCGTGGGCTACACCTTC
CDR3: CASRSYRGPVGYTF

V: TRBV18
D: NA
J: TRBJ2-7
size: few
DNA: TGTGCCAGCTCACCCGCGTCCGGGGACTTCTCCTACGAGCAGTACTTC
CDR3: CASSPASGDFSYEQYF

V: TRBV25-1
D: NA
J: TRBJ2-3
size: few
DNA: TGTGCCAGCGGACTGACAACGGACTTGGTGGGAGTCTTCACAGATACGCAGTATTTT
CDR3: CASGLTTDLVGVFTDTQYF